These T cell receptor beta chains were read from a single sample in a study of identical twins. TCRdb re-derived calls from the 5' RACE reads in MiXCR, one entry per CDR3 protein. The sample has about 470,000 distinct CDR3 sequences, approximately 24% seen once; the top ten hold about 3%. A further study also used this sample, focusing on T cells expressing NK-cell markers.

The source material was CD4+ T cells sorted from blood. All receptors come from a woman aged 18-35 years in good health. CDR3s include the opening cysteine and the closing phenylalanine or tryptophan. A D gene is named only where the DNA matches it firmly. Clone size is given for some rows only: seen once, a few or many times, or a class if the clone is expanded.

J	size	D	V	DNA	CDR3
TRBJ2-1	once	TRBD2	TRBV5-3	TGTGCCTCAACGGCGGGACTAGCGGGGGTTTACAATGAGCAGTTCTTC	CASTAGLAGVYNEQFF
TRBJ1-1	few	NA	TRBV7-2	TGTGCCAGCAGCTTAAGGGGGAAGATGAACACTGAAGCTTTCTTT	CASSLRGKMNTEAFF
TRBJ2-5	NA	TRBD1	TRBV7-9	TGTGCCAGCAGCTTAAACGTCCTGGGACAGGGGGTATACTTC	CASSLNVLGQGVYF
TRBJ1-6	NA	NA	TRBV5-1	TGCGCCAGCAGCTTGGGCTTCAGGTATAATTCACCCCTCCACTTT	CASSLGFRYNSPLHF
TRBJ1-1	NA	NA	TRBV12-3/TRBV12-4	TGTGCCAGCAGACCCGGCGGGGGCACTGAAGCTTTCTTT	CASRPGGGTEAFF
TRBJ2-1	NA	TRBD2	TRBV19	TGTGCCAGTAGGCCCGGACTAGCGGTCTACAATGAGCAGTTCTTC	CASRPGLAVYNEQFF
TRBJ2-1	NA	TRBD2	TRBV6-1	TGTGCCAGCGGTAAGCTAGCGGGAGGATACAATGAGCAGTTCTTC	CASGKLAGGYNEQFF
TRBJ2-3	few	NA	TRBV3-1	TGTGCCAGCAGCCAAGAAGGGCAGCCAAATACGCAGTATTTT	CASSQEGQPNTQYF
TRBJ2-3	NA	NA	TRBV30	TGTGCCTGGAGTCAGGGGCAGAGCACAGATACGCAGTATTTT	CAWSQGQSTDTQYF
TRBJ2-3	NA	NA	TRBV27	TGTGCCAGCAGTTTAGCCCCGGGGATGACAGATACGCAGTATTTT	CASSLAPGMTDTQYF
TRBJ2-5	few	NA	TRBV9	TGTGCCAGCAGCGTAGTCGGGGTAGAGGGGACCCAGTACTTC	CASSVVGVEGTQYF
TRBJ2-4	NA	NA	TRBV5-1	TGCGCCAGCAGCTTGGAGGGGGGACCCTTGGCCAAAAACATTCAGTACTTC	CASSLEGGPLAKNIQYF
TRBJ2-7	NA	NA	TRBV10-3	TGTGCCATCAGTGCGGGGGATTCGTACGAGCAGTACTTC	CAISAGDSYEQYF
TRBJ2-4	NA	NA	TRBV6-2/TRBV6-3	TGTGCCAGCAGTTCGGACCTCCGGAGGATTCAGTACTTC	CASSSDLRRIQYF
TRBJ2-7	few	NA	TRBV5-1	TGCGCCAGCAGCCCGAAGACGCACTCCTACGAGCAGTACTTC	CASSPKTHSYEQYF
TRBJ1-2	few	TRBD1	TRBV12-3/TRBV12-4	TGTGCCAGCAGCATGGACAGGGGCTATGGCTACACCTTC	CASSMDRGYGYTF
TRBJ2-3	few	NA	TRBV7-9	TGTGCCAGCAGCTACCTGGGACTTATCGGAGCAGATACGCAGTATTTT	CASSYLGLIGADTQYF
TRBJ1-1	NA	NA	TRBV5-4	TGTGCCAGCAGCCCAACCAGGGACAACACTGAAGCTTTCTTT	CASSPTRDNTEAFF
TRBJ2-5	few	TRBD2	TRBV7-9	TGTGCCAGCACTACCGGGGGGGCCATAGGAGAGACCCAGTACTTC	CASTTGGAIGETQYF
TRBJ2-7	NA	NA	TRBV12-3/TRBV12-4	TGTGCCAGCAGTTTAGCGCTAGGGGGAACCTCCTACGAGCAGTACTTC	CASSLALGGTSYEQYF
TRBJ2-2	few	NA	TRBV6-5	TGTGCCAGCAGTTACCCTACAGGGACCGGGGAGCTGTTTTTT	CASSYPTGTGELFF
TRBJ2-5	NA	NA	TRBV3-1	TGTGCCAGCAGCCATGGGGCTAGATTGGAGACCCAGTACTTC	CASSHGARLETQYF
TRBJ2-7	NA	NA	TRBV27	TGTGCCAGCAGCCGAACCGGACTGCTCGTTGGCTACGAGCAGTACTTC	CASSRTGLLVGYEQYF
TRBJ1-5	NA	NA	TRBV2	TGTGCCAGCGGAAGATACGTACACGATAGCAATCAGCCCCAGCATTTT	CASGRYVHDSNQPQHF
TRBJ1-1	NA	TRBD1	TRBV12-3/TRBV12-4	TGTGCCAGCACCCTAGGGACAGGGCCTTTAATGAACACTGAAGCTTTCTTT	CASTLGTGPLMNTEAFF
TRBJ1-3	few	TRBD1	TRBV4-3	TGCGCCAGCAGCCGAGAGACAGGGCTTTTGGGAAACACCATATATTTT	CASSRETGLLGNTIYF
TRBJ2-5	NA	TRBD2	TRBV5-1	TGCGCCAGCAGCCCCGGGGGGTACGCTCAAGAGACCCAGTACTTC	CASSPGGYAQETQYF
TRBJ1-1	few	NA	TRBV6-5	TGTGCCAGCAGCCCAGGAGGTAGGGCTTTCTTT	CASSPGGRAFF
TRBJ1-3	few	NA	TRBV7-2	TGTGCCAGCAGCTTAGCTCATGGGACTGGAAACACCATATATTTT	CASSLAHGTGNTIYF
TRBJ1-6	few	NA	TRBV3-1	TGTGCCAGCAGCCAATCCCAGGGGTTCTCCTATAATTCACCCCTCCACTTT	CASSQSQGFSYNSPLHF
TRBJ1-2	NA	TRBD1	TRBV29-1	TGCAGCGTTGGACAGGGTCGCTATGGCTACACCTTC	CSVGQGRYGYTF
TRBJ2-2	NA	NA	TRBV5-1	TGCGCCAGCAGCTTGGCCGGGGAAGGCACCGGGGAGCTGTTTTTT	CASSLAGEGTGELFF
TRBJ2-1	many	NA	TRBV5-1	TGCGCCAGCAGCTTGGCGTATCGGGATACACTAGCCTATGAGCAGTTCTTC	CASSLAYRDTLAYEQFF
TRBJ2-7	NA	NA	TRBV29-1	TGCAGCGTTGAATGGGGGAGCGCCTACGAGCAGTACTTC	CSVEWGSAYEQYF
TRBJ2-7	few	TRBD2	TRBV29-1	TGCAGCGCCACGGGACTAGCGGGTAATGAGCAGTACTTC	CSATGLAGNEQYF
TRBJ1-1	NA	NA	TRBV18	TGTGCCAGCTCACCAAGTGGACAGTTGAACACTGAAGCTTTCTTT	CASSPSGQLNTEAFF
TRBJ2-2	NA	TRBD2	TRBV11-1	TGTGCCAGCAGCCCAGGGAACCAGCGGGGGTGGAGCACCGGGGAGCTGTTTTTT	CASSPGNQRGWSTGELFF
TRBJ2-1	many	NA	TRBV29-1	TGCAGCGTTGAAGGCCGCCGTGGAGACAATGAGCAGTTCTTC	CSVEGRRGDNEQFF
TRBJ2-7	NA	TRBD2	TRBV7-2	TGTGCCAGCAGCTTTTTAGCGGGAGCTTCCCCCTACGAGCAGTACTTC	CASSFLAGASPYEQYF
TRBJ2-1	NA	NA	TRBV4-3	TGCGCCAGCAGCCAAGTGGGAAAGGGAGCGGGTGGCTACAATGAGCAGTTCTTC	CASSQVGKGAGGYNEQFF
TRBJ1-2	few	TRBD1	TRBV12-3/TRBV12-4	TGTGCCAGCAGTTTAGGGGCAGGGGGCTCAAACTATGGCTACACCTTC	CASSLGAGGSNYGYTF
TRBJ2-7	few	NA	TRBV14	TGTGCCAGCAGCCAAGGACAGGCCTTCTACGAGCAGTACTTC	CASSQGQAFYEQYF
TRBJ2-7	once	NA	TRBV7-6	TGTGCCAGCAGCTGGTCAGCCGGGACCCCGGGTCGGGGCGAGCAGTACTTC	CASSWSAGTPGRGEQYF
TRBJ2-3	many	NA	TRBV2	TGTGCCAGCAGTGATCGGGGGAGCACAGATACGCAGTATTTT	CASSDRGSTDTQYF